The clone carrying this TCR beta chain was found many times. TCR beta CDR3 region amplification was performed from RNA transcripts. The study used the HTBI primer set for a first-round RT-PCR of the TCR CDR3. MiXCR, run by TCRdb on the multiplex PCR reads, gives a single entry per CDR3 protein. The sample lists roughly 280,000 distinct CDR3 sequences, roughly 22% occurring once. This entry belongs to a study of T cells in Graves' hyperthyroidism and ophthalmopathy. Each person with ophthalmopathy scored at least 3 on the Clinical Activity Score, reached NOSPECS grade 4 or higher, and had been ill under 3 months. It was less than 13 ml of fresh peripheral blood that supplied the PBMCs. The V end was cut by 5 bases, the J end by 7 bases, with 18 bases between. Germline assignment: CDR1 SGHAT and CDR2 FQNNGV. The CDR3 is 15 residues long.

J is TRBJ2-1 and V is TRBV11-2, with unresolved D. The specimen sequenced was blood. The receptor was isolated from a young man with Graves' ophthalmopathy. The CDR3: CASSVGFSWGNEQFF. The CDR3 nucleotides are TGTGCCAGCAGCGTCGGTTTTAGCTGGGGAAATGAGCAGTTCTTC.